Each of the 18 T cell receptor beta chains below was sequenced from the same sample in a study of blood T cell repertoires in COVID-19. Assay used: immunoSEQ multiplex PCR; TCRdb lists only in-frame clones, some missing. This sample carries 46,000 or so clones, around nine tenths of them seen once, and the ten largest clones take roughly 19%. The specimen was peripheral blood. These receptors were taken from a man aged 65 to 79 with active COVID-19.

The J gene is TRBJ2-7, the V gene TRBV7-2, with D tentatively TRBD2 (6 bases). Trimming left V 2 bases short and J 1 base short, with 18 bases between. The CDR3 totals 17 residues. Germline V CDR1 and CDR2: SGHTA, FQGNSA. This CDR3 reads CASSLQTSVGGSYEQYF. The CDR3 coding sequence is TGTGCCAGCAGCTTACAAACCTCGGTGGGGGGTTCCTACGAGCAGTACTTC.

The gene calls are TRBV11-2 and TRBJ1-5, with a possible D match to TRBD1 (6 bases). The CDR3 runs 14 residues. Trimming left V 0 bases short and J 7 bases short, with 10 bases between. The germline CDR1 and CDR2 sequences are SGHAT and FQNNGV. The CDR3 DNA reads TGTGCCAGCAGCTTAGAGGCCCAGGGGCAGCCCCAGCATTTT. As protein: CASSLEAQGQPQHF.

V and J are TRBV24-1 and TRBJ2-7; D uncertain. From germline, CDR1 is KGHDR and CDR2 SFDVKD. The V gene lost 1 base and the J gene lost 0 bases, with 15 bases spanning the gap. The CDR3 covers 17 residues. The CDR3 sequence: CATSDFLRHASSYEQYF. CDR3 nucleotides: TGTGCCACCAGTGATTTTTTGCGACACGCAAGCTCCTACGAGCAGTACTTC.

V gene TRBV4-3 combines with J gene TRBJ1-2, with D perhaps TRBD1 (6 bases). Germline CDR1 and CDR2: LGHNA and YSLEER. Trimming stripped 0 bases from V and 8 bases from J, with 13 bases between. CDR3 length: 14 residues. The CDR3 region is CASSQDATGSGYTF. In DNA, the CDR3 is TGCGCCAGCAGCCAAGATGCTACAGGGAGCGGCTACACCTTC.

The chain links TRBV5-4 to TRBJ2-3; D is possibly TRBD2 (5 bases). Germline CDR1 is SGHNT and CDR2 is YYREEE (reference sequence). The CDR3 is made up of 16 amino acids. V was shortened by 0 bases and J by 3 bases, with 14 bases between the two germline ends. The CDR3 here is CASSLGLDWRTDTQYF. CDR3 nucleotides: TGTGCCAGCAGCTTGGGTTTGGACTGGAGGACAGATACGCAGTATTTT. The entire variable domain, with the rest obtained from reference TRBV5-4 and TRBJ2-3, is as follows: ETGVTQSPTHLIKTRGQQVTLRCSSQSGHNTVSWYQQALGQGPQFIFQYYREEENGRGNFPPRFSGLQFPNYSSELNVNALELDDSALYLCASSLGLDWRTDTQYFGPGTRLTVL.

The chain employs TRBV7-9 and TRBJ2-3; 10 bases match TRBD2. Germline CDR1 SEHNR, CDR2 FQNEAQ (reference sequence). The CDR3 is 18 residues long. J gave up 0 bases and V 3 bases, and 9 bases lay outside the gene matches. The CDR3 protein is CASSLRPTSGASTDTQYF. The CDR3 nucleotides are TGTGCCAGCAGCTTGAGGCCTACTAGCGGGGCTAGCACAGATACGCAGTATTTT.

The chain carries TRBV6-5 and TRBJ2-7, with D possibly matching TRBD2 (5 bases). V lost 8 bases to trimming and J lost 2 bases, with 13 bases between them. CDR1 MNHEY and CDR2 SVGAGI come from the germline V gene. The CDR3 is 13 residues long. The CDR3 sequence is CASGRGRAYEQYF. The CDR3 coding sequence is TGTGCCAGCGGGAGAGGAAGAGCCTACGAGCAGTACTTC.

V and J are TRBV18 and TRBJ2-5; D might be TRBD2 (6 bases). Trimming took 0 bases from V and 3 from J, leaving 11 bases between them. Germline values: CDR1 KGHSH, CDR2 LQKENI. The CDR3 loop spans 15 amino acids. The CDR3: CASSPPGGREETQYF. Here the CDR3 DNA reads TGTGCCAGCTCACCACCGGGAGGCAGAGAAGAGACCCAGTACTTC.

V usage is TRBV28 and J usage is TRBJ1-2; weak D call: TRBD1 (6 bases). CDR3 length equals 14 residues. Germline CDR1 reads MDHEN; CDR2 reads SYDVKM. The V and J ends lost 4 bases and 6 bases respectively, with 15 bases between them. The DNA for the CDR3 is TGTGCCAGCAGTTCCGCCTACAGGGACCATGGCTACACCTTC. Protein sequence: CASSSAYRDHGYTF.

The rearrangement joins TRBV7-2 to TRBJ2-6, with 8 bases fitting TRBD1. The V gene's germline CDR1 is SGHTA and CDR2 FQGNSA. The V segment lost 2 bases and the J segment 0 bases; nucleotides outside the gene matches: 3. CDR3 length: 17 amino acids. CDR3 nucleotides: TGTGCCAGCAGCTTATCCGGGACAGGCTCTGGGGCCAACGTCCTGACTTTC. It is translated as CASSLSGTGSGANVLTF.

The genes are TRBV28 and TRBJ1-2; 7 bases agree with TRBD1. V lost 6 bases to trimming and J lost 5 bases; unmatched junction nucleotides: 12. Germline CDR1 MDHEN, CDR2 SYDVKM. The CDR3 runs 15 residues. Here the CDR3 DNA reads TGTGCCAGCAGCTTCAACCCGGGACAGAGGTATGGCTACACCTTC. Translating it yields CASSFNPGQRYGYTF.

This clone was counted once. The V gene is TRBV18, the J gene TRBJ2-5; 9 nucleotides line up with TRBD1. In germline, CDR1 is KGHSH, CDR2 LQKENI. The CDR3 is made up of 15 amino acids. V lost 6 bases, J lost 4 bases, and 9 bases stayed unmatched. CDR3 amino acids: CASSPRDRARETQYF. The CDR3 nucleotides read TGTGCCAGCTCGCCCCGGGACAGGGCAAGAGAGACCCAGTACTTC.

V is TRBV7-8 and J is TRBJ2-1; 10 bases are shared with TRBD2. The V gene end was trimmed by 4 bases and the J gene end by 3 bases; junction bases not matched to a gene: 3. CDR3 length equals 15 residues. CDR1 and CDR2 (germline): SGHVS, FQNEAQ. The CDR3 coding sequence is TGTGCCAGCAGCTCCCTAGCGGGAGTCTACAATGAGCAGTTCTTC. It translates to CASSSLAGVYNEQFF.

The rearrangement joins TRBV7-2 to TRBJ2-1; 7 nucleotides match TRBD2. Trimming removed 8 bases from V and 4 bases from J; junction bases left unmatched: 11. Germline lookup yields CDR1 SGHTA and CDR2 FQGNSA. The CDR3 spans 15 residues. CDR3 amino acids: CASCTSGLLYNEQFF. Here the CDR3 DNA reads TGTGCCAGCTGCACCTCGGGACTACTGTACAATGAGCAGTTCTTC.

The chain joins TRBV12-5 to TRBJ1-1; 12 bases agree with TRBD1. This CDR3 region has 17 residues. Germline V gives CDR1 LGHNT, CDR2 FRNRAP. The trim removed 0 bases at V and 1 base at J, leaving 3 bases unmatched. The CDR3 DNA reads as TGTGCTAGTGGTTTGGTTTTGGGACAGGGGGCGAACACTGAAGCTTTCTTT. Protein sequence: CASGLVLGQGANTEAFF.

The chain uses TRBV18 and TRBJ2-3, with D possibly matching TRBD1 (6 bases). The CDR3 length is 15 residues. The V end was cut by 3 bases, the J end by 0 bases, with 10 bases between. CDR1 and CDR2 (germline): KGHSH, LQKENI. The CDR3 DNA sequence: TGTGCCAGCTCACCCCAGGGGTCCAGCACAGATACGCAGTATTTT. It specifies CASSPQGSSTDTQYF.

The chain recombines TRBV14 with TRBJ2-5, with 9 bases matching TRBD2. CDR1 is SGHDN, CDR2 FVKESK, per germline. CDR3 length: 14 amino acids. V lost 0 bases and J lost 7; bases outside the gene matches: 3. In DNA form, the CDR3 reads TGTGCCAGCAGCCAAGATCTACTAGCGGGGACCCAGTACTTC. It is translated as CASSQDLLAGTQYF.

CDR3 bases: TGTGCCAGCAGTTTCGGTTCAGGGTTTGTCACTGAAGCTTTCTTT. Its protein is CASSFGSGFVTEAFF. The V call is TRBV28, the J call TRBJ1-1; TRBD1 might be the D (5 bases). Germline V gene data show CDR1 as MDHEN and CDR2 as SYDVKM. The CDR3 consists of 15 residues. V lost 3 bases and J 4 bases, leaving 15 bases between the germline ends.